One T cell receptor (beta chain) is described in this entry. Enrolled through a virtual design, the participants were between roughly 18 and 100 years of age and came from about two dozen US areas. What the recovered Cohort 3 donors had was two negative PCRs, clearance, or symptom resolution. With 3 bases removed from V and 10 bases from J, the gap between germline ends came to 12 bases. Germline CDR1 MDHEN, CDR2 SYDVKM. The CDR3 loop spans 12 amino acids. This sample stems from a study of blood T cell repertoires in COVID-19. About the study: Sites in the United States, Italy and Spain provided acute and convalescent COVID-19 samples. Sample material is recorded as cDNA or gDNA derived from T cells, B-cell-depleted T cells, or PBMCs.

TCRdb keeps only in-frame clones here, not all; method: immunoSEQ multiplex PCR. Of hundreds of thousands of clones listed, roughly 86% are singletons. This rearrangement joins TRBV28 to TRBJ1-1, with D uncertain. The receptor was derived from a woman between 50 and 59 years old who had recovered from COVID-19. Sequencing was done on a sample of PBMCs or T cells enriched from blood (not recorded which). The CDR3 region has the DNA TGTGCCAGCAGTTTCGAGTCCAGGCGAGCTTTCTTT. Residues: CASSFESRRAFF.